The 28 T cell receptor beta chains presented below share a single source sample, sequenced in a study of response to subunit inactivated influenza vaccine. TCRdb re-derived calls from the RT-PCR reads in MiXCR, one entry per CDR3 protein. Of almost 600,000 distinct CDR3 sequences in the sample, around 13% were seen once. This sample comprised PBMCs from blood, obtained 11 to 12 days after vaccination. These receptors originate from a man aged 50 to 60 who received an inactivated influenza vaccine.

The chain has TRBV10-3 and TRBJ2-7, with unresolved D. This CDR3 comprises 13 residues. Between the trimmed V and J ends, which lost 0 bases and 8 bases, there was a span of 11 bases. CDR1 is ENHRY, CDR2 SYGVKD, per germline. CDR3: CAISESPGFKQYF. CDR3 in DNA: TGTGCCATCAGTGAGTCGCCCGGGTTCAAGCAGTACTTC.

V and J are TRBV7-9 and TRBJ2-7, with TRBD1 matching 8 bases. CDR1 is SEHNR and CDR2 is FQNEAQ in the germline V gene (reference sequence). This CDR3 contains 17 residues. The V gene end was trimmed by 5 bases and the J gene end by 6 bases; junction bases not matched to a gene: 18. The CDR3 nucleotides read TGTGCCAGCAGCCCAAGGGACAGGCATAATAAACTCGCCGAGCAGTACTTC. This codes for CASSPRDRHNKLAEQYF.

In its sample, this clonotype was seen a few times. The J gene is TRBJ2-7, the V gene TRBV28; no clear D gene. The CDR3 spans 15 residues. V lost 3 bases to trimming and J lost 6 bases, with 18 bases between them. Germline lookup yields CDR1 MDHEN and CDR2 SYDVKM. The CDR3 sequence is CASSLVQLHPFEQYF. CDR3 coding DNA: TGTGCCAGCAGTTTGGTCCAGCTTCACCCGTTCGAGCAGTACTTC.

This chain joins TRBV19 and TRBJ2-1; 9 bases fit TRBD2. CDR3 size: 16 residues. Trimming at V came to 6 bases and at J to 3 bases, leaving 9 bases not matched to a gene. CDR1 and CDR2 (germline): LNHDA, SQIVND (reference sequence). The CDR3 bases are TGTGCCAGTAGGGCCAATGGGCGGGAGGGCTACAATGAGCAGTTCTTC. Protein product: CASRANGREGYNEQFF.

This chain uses TRBV28 with TRBJ2-2; 10 nucleotides align to TRBD2. This CDR3 contains 18 residues. In germline, CDR1 is MDHEN, CDR2 SYDVKM. Trimming cost V 1 base and J 3 bases; bases outside gene matches: 8. As DNA, the CDR3 is TGTGCCAGCAGTTTATATTTCGGGCTAGCGGGAGACACCGGGGAGCTGTTTTTT. Its translation is CASSLYFGLAGDTGELFF.

The chain links TRBV6-1 to TRBJ2-1; 7 bases fit TRBD1. Losses at the gene ends were 4 bases for V and 7 bases for J; bases not matched to a gene: 7. The germline gives CDR1 MNHNS, CDR2 SASEGT. This CDR3 comprises 14 residues. The CDR3 nucleotides read TGTGCCAGCAGTGGCGGCAGGGGGATGAATGAGCAGTTCTTC. Translated: CASSGGRGMNEQFF.

This clonotype has ten or more counts. V gene TRBV7-9 combines with J gene TRBJ1-2; D remains unclear. Trimming stripped 3 bases from V and 2 bases from J, with 10 bases between. Germline CDR1 SEHNR, CDR2 FQNEAQ (reference sequence). This CDR3 spans 14 amino acids. The CDR3 is CASSFLSTNYGYTF. The CDR3 bases are TGTGCCAGCAGCTTCCTTTCTACAAACTATGGCTACACCTTC.

This clonotype turned up a few times. This chain joins TRBV2 and TRBJ1-5, with 7 bases fitting TRBD1. The CDR3 has 14 residues. The V and J ends lost 5 bases and 5 bases, in that order; junction bases with no gene match: 6. CDR1 and CDR2 from the germline V gene are SNHLY and FYNNEI. The CDR3 here is CASSPGGAYQPQHF. The CDR3 DNA is TGTGCCAGCAGTCCAGGGGGTGCGTATCAGCCCCAGCATTTT.

This clonotype was seen only a few times. The rearrangement uses TRBV7-2 and TRBJ2-7, with D maybe TRBD1 (6 bases). The CDR3 consists of 14 residues. Trimming cost V 2 bases and J 5 bases, with 13 bases left between them. Germline V gives CDR1 SGHTA, CDR2 FQGNSA. In DNA form, the CDR3 reads TGTGCCAGCAGCTTACTTTGGACAGCTAACGAGCAGTACTTC. Protein: CASSLLWTANEQYF.

In this sample, this clonotype turned up a few times. The gene calls are TRBV3-1 and TRBJ2-3, with TRBD2 matching 9 bases. The CDR3 loop spans 15 amino acids. Germline V gives CDR1 LGHDT, CDR2 YNNKEL (reference sequence). V shed 4 bases, J shed 0 bases, and the junction held 2 bases outside the gene matches. DNA of the CDR3: TGTGCCAGCAGCCTAGCGGGGGATAGCACAGATACGCAGTATTTT. It specifies CASSLAGDSTDTQYF.

The V call is TRBV27, the J call TRBJ2-1, with 8 bases identical to TRBD2. The CDR3 has 15 residues. With V trimmed by 3 bases and J by 2 bases, 3 bases remained unmatched. The germline V gene encodes CDR1 MNHEY and CDR2 SMNVEV (reference sequence). This CDR3 is CASSFPGLAYNEQFF. CDR3 bases: TGTGCCAGCAGTTTCCCGGGACTAGCCTACAATGAGCAGTTCTTC.

This clonotype turned up a few times. The rearrangement joins TRBV3-1 to TRBJ2-7, with 7 bases matching TRBD2. This CDR3 is 15 amino acids long. The germline V gene has CDR1 LGHDT and CDR2 YNNKEL (reference sequence). V lost 0 bases to trimming and J lost 5 bases; unmatched junction nucleotides: 7. The CDR3 nucleotides are TGTGCCAGCAGCCAAGAGGGAGGGAGACGGAACGAGCAGTACTTC. The encoded protein is CASSQEGGRRNEQYF.

The genes are TRBV3-1 and TRBJ1-1; unclear D gene. Trimming cost V 4 bases and J 8 bases, with 11 bases left between them. The CDR3 extends over 12 amino acids. Germline V gives CDR1 LGHDT, CDR2 YNNKEL (reference sequence). The CDR3 nucleotides are TGTGCCAGCAGCCGAACTGGACGGGAAGCTTTCTTT. This codes for CASSRTGREAFF. The entire variable domain, with the rest obtained from reference TRBV3-1 and TRBJ1-1, is as follows: DTAVSQTPKYLVTQMGNDKSIKCEQNLGHDTMYWYKQDSKKFLKIMFSYNNKELIINETVPNRFSPKSPDKAHLNLHINSLELGDSAVYFCASSRTGREAFFGQGTRLTVV.

This clonotype came up a few times. The CDR3 loop is CASGTTGFTGELFF. The CDR3 DNA sequence: TGTGCTAGTGGGACGACAGGGTTTACCGGGGAGCTGTTTTTT. V gene TRBV12-5 combines with J gene TRBJ2-2; 7 bases line up with TRBD1. V lost 6 bases to trimming and J lost 5 bases; unmatched junction nucleotides: 6. Looked up from germline, CDR1 is LGHNT and CDR2 is FRNRAP. The CDR3 is 14 residues long.

In its sample, this clonotype was seen many times. This chain connects TRBV7-2 to TRBJ2-7; tentative D call: TRBD1 (6 bases). The CDR3 sequence is 15 residues long. The V gene lost 4 bases and the J gene lost 3 bases, with 16 bases spanning the gap. From germline, CDR1 is SGHTA and CDR2 FQGNSA. CDR3 DNA sequence: TGTGCCAGCAGCTCCATCGACACAGGGTACTACGAGCAGTACTTC. This encodes CASSSIDTGYYEQYF.

This clonotype was detected only a few times. The chain recombines TRBV9 with TRBJ2-2; no definite D call. Germline CDR1 reads SGDLS; CDR2 reads YYNGEE. The V and J ends lost 3 bases and 3 bases respectively, with 6 bases between them. The CDR3 runs 13 residues. CDR3 DNA sequence: TGTGCCAGCAGCGCTTTCGACACCGGGGAGCTGTTTTTT. Encoded protein: CASSAFDTGELFF.

A few counts support this clonotype. The rearrangement joins TRBV20-1 to TRBJ2-1, with TRBD2 matching over 10 bases. Germline values: CDR1 DFQATT, CDR2 SNEGSKA (reference sequence). V lost 2 bases, J lost 0 bases, and 7 bases stayed unmatched. CDR3 length equals 17 residues. The CDR3 DNA reads as TGCAGTGCTAGACTCCAGGCTAGCGGGAGCTCCTACAATGAGCAGTTCTTC. Encoded protein: CSARLQASGSSYNEQFF.

The V and J genes are TRBV28 and TRBJ1-6; perhaps TRBD1 as D (6 bases). V dropped 2 bases and J dropped 7 bases, with 9 bases sitting between them. This CDR3 spans 14 amino acids. In germline, CDR1 is MDHEN, CDR2 SYDVKM. The CDR3 loop is CASSLSQGNSPLHF. The CDR3 DNA is TGTGCCAGCAGTTTAAGTCAGGGGAATTCACCCCTCCACTTT.

The table lists this clonotype with a few counts. The chain combines TRBV25-1 with TRBJ2-5, with TRBD2 identical over 9 bases. Trimming took 1 base from V and 2 from J; bases not matched to a gene: 2. In germline, CDR1 is MGHDK, CDR2 SYGVNS. This CDR3 contains 15 residues. The CDR3 region has the DNA TGTGCCAGCAGTGAATTGACTAGCGGACAAGAGACCCAGTACTTC. This gives the protein CASSELTSGQETQYF.

The chain combines TRBV29-1 with TRBJ2-3; TRBD2 matches 12 bases. In germline, CDR1 is SQVTM, CDR2 ANQGSEA. The CDR3 is 14 amino acids. V gave up 6 bases and J gave up 7 bases; unmatched junction bases: 8. The CDR3 DNA reads as TGCAGCGTGCCACTAGCGGGGGGCATGAATACGCAGTATTTT. This encodes CSVPLAGGMNTQYF.

This clonotype occurred a few times. This chain connects TRBV6-2 or TRBV6-3 to TRBJ2-7; D remains ambiguous. V was pared by 4 bases and J by 9 bases, with 10 bases between. From germline, CDR1 is MNHEY and CDR2 SVGEGT. This CDR3 has 11 residues. The CDR3 DNA follows: TGTGCCAGCAGTTCCGCTGAAGGGCAGTACTTC. This gives the protein CASSSAEGQYF.

This clonotype was picked up a small number of times. This sequence joins TRBV5-1 and TRBJ2-3; D not certain. V dropped 0 bases and J dropped 5 bases, with 10 bases sitting between them. The germline CDR1 and CDR2 sequences are SGHRS and YFSETQ. This CDR3 spans 14 amino acids. Here the CDR3 reads CASSLAMLGDTQYF. CDR3 in DNA: TGCGCCAGCAGCTTGGCGATGTTAGGAGATACGCAGTATTTT.

This clonotype turned up a few times. This chain joins TRBV7-2 and TRBJ1-3; D remains unclear. Germline values: CDR1 SGHTA, CDR2 FQGNSA. With 0 bases removed from V and 4 bases from J, the gap between germline ends came to 13 bases. The CDR3 is 16 amino acids. This CDR3 reads CASSLAPRVSGNTIYF. The CDR3 nucleotides read TGTGCCAGCAGCTTAGCGCCTAGGGTTTCGGGAAACACCATATATTTT.

There are many counts of this clonotype. This chain joins TRBV20-1 and TRBJ2-7, with 9 bases fitting TRBD2. CDR1 is DFQATT, CDR2 SNEGSKA, per germline (reference sequence). V lost 6 bases to trimming and J lost 7 bases; unmatched junction nucleotides: 13. The CDR3 sequence is 14 residues long. The CDR3 sequence is CSAIGTSPGEEQYF. The DNA of the CDR3 is TGCAGTGCAATTGGGACTAGCCCCGGGGAGGAGCAGTACTTC.

V is TRBV7-2 and J is TRBJ2-6; TRBD2 might be the D (5 bases). The germline V and J ends were trimmed by 6 bases and 0 bases, with 9 bases remaining between them. Germline CDR1 SGHTA, CDR2 FQGNSA. The CDR3 covers 15 residues. As DNA, the CDR3 is TGTGCCAGCAGACTAGGGAGCTCTGGGGCCAACGTCCTGACTTTC. This encodes CASRLGSSGANVLTF.

The V call is TRBV29-1, the J call TRBJ2-1, with 9 bases that match TRBD2. V lost 4 bases and J lost 0; bases outside the gene matches: 7. This CDR3 region has 16 residues. In germline, CDR1 is SQVTM, CDR2 ANQGSEA. CDR3 amino acids: CSVVTSGSRSYNEQFF. The CDR3 coding sequence is TGCAGCGTTGTGACTAGCGGCTCCCGCTCCTACAATGAGCAGTTCTTC.

This clonotype came up a few times. The chain combines TRBV5-1 with TRBJ2-2; 8 bases are shared with TRBD1. V was pared by 3 bases and J by 7 bases, with 2 bases of the junction left unmatched. The CDR3 is made up of 13 amino acids. The germline V gene encodes CDR1 SGHRS and CDR2 YFSETQ. DNA for the CDR3: TGCGCCAGCAGCTCCAGGGGGCTCGGGGAGCTGTTTTTT. The encoded protein is CASSSRGLGELFF.

The chain joins TRBV7-2 to TRBJ2-7; 10 nucleotides match TRBD2. With 5 bases clipped from V and 5 bases from J, the junction kept 9 bases outside the gene matches. The CDR3 length is 15 residues. CDR1 and CDR2 (germline): SGHTA, FQGNSA. The chain's CDR3 is CASSLPTSGLHEQYF. CDR3 bases: TGTGCCAGCAGCCTCCCGACTAGCGGGCTACACGAGCAGTACTTC.